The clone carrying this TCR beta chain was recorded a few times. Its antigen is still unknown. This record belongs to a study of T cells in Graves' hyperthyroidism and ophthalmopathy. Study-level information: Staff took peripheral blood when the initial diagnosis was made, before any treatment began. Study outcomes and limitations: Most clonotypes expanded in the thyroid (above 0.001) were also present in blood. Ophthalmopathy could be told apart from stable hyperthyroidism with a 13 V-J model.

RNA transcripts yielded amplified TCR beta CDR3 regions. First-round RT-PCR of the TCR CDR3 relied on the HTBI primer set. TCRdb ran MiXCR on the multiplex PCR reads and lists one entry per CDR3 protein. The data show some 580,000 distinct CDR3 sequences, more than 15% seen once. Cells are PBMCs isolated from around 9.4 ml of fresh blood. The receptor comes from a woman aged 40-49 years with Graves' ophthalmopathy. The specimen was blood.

The CDR3 region is CASSFLRGSSGNTIYF. CDR3 in DNA: TGTGCCAGCAGTTTTTTGAGGGGCTCCTCTGGAAACACCATATATTTT. This chain uses TRBV12-3 or TRBV12-4 with TRBJ1-3; D is possibly TRBD1 (5 bases). V lost 3 bases and J lost 0, with 12 bases in between. The CDR3 is 16 amino acids.